One sample yielded the 30 T cell receptor beta chains listed below, sequenced in a study of tumor-infiltrating lymphocytes in primary liver carcinoma (dated by TCRdb to between 2016 and 2019). Reads for this sample came from an Illumina HiSeq 2500. TCRbeta-specific cDNA was reverse-transcribed from about 500 ng total RNA using a constant-region primer and ProtoScript II reverse transcriptase. TCRbeta libraries were built with three nested multiplex PCR rounds, a slightly modified ARM-PCR procedure. Multiplex TRBV1-TRBV30 forward primers and a Cbeta reverse primer were used in the first two PCR rounds, each of which was run for approximately 10 cycles. TCRdb trimmed public reads at Q25 via fastp, called clones via MiXCR and kept in-frame beta chains. All rows with the same CDR3 protein become a single entry with the most common DNA and genes. In this sample the table shows tens of thousands of distinct CDR3 sequences, roughly 80% of which occur a single time. Together, the top ten hold 32% of the sample.

Without any cell sorting, total RNA and DNA were co-extracted from about 20-30 mg of bulk tissue using the AllPrep DNA/RNA mini kit. Sequenced input: liver tumor tissue from sampling region 5. Per the publication, the cell subset or site label means: tumor region T5, tumor centre. The receptors derive from a woman aged 30 to 39 with primary liver carcinoma and hepatitis B virus infection.

Comment on this clonotype: One end of the junction does not line up with germline, which may come from a read error. The chain links TRBV9 to TRBJ2-2; D remains ambiguous. This CDR3 comprises 12 residues. Germline CDR1 and CDR2: SGDLS and YYNGEE. The CDR3 is CDSSVDSGELFF. The CDR3 bases are TGTGACAGCAGCGTAGATTCCGGGGAGCTGTTTTTT.

Turning to this clonotype: No conserved phenylalanine or tryptophan is present at the end of the CDR3, so a read error is the likely explanation. The chain combines TRBV5-6 with TRBJ2-2; D unresolved. This CDR3 has 14 residues. The V gene's germline CDR1 is SGHDT and CDR2 YYEEEE. DNA for the CDR3: TGTGCCAGTAGCTTGTGGTTTCGTATCGGGGAGCTGTTTTCT. Amino acids: CASSLWFRIGELFS.

This clonotype was observed a few times. Since a much larger clone is just one base distant, this may be a read error. This sequence joins TRBV2 and TRBJ2-7, with 8 bases lining up with TRBD1. This CDR3 comprises 13 residues. CDR1 and CDR2 from the germline V gene are SNHLY and FYNNEI. V lost 11 bases, J lost 3 bases, and 9 bases stayed unmatched. CDR3 in amino acids: CAARDRRFYEQYF. The CDR3, as DNA: TGTGCCGCGAGGGACAGGAGGTTCTACGAGCAGTACTTC. The variable domain in full, completed from reference TRBV2 and TRBJ2-7, reads EPEVTQTPSHQVTQMGQEVILRCVPISNHLYFYWYRQILGQKVEFLVSFYNNEISEKSEIFDDQFSVERPDGSNFTLKIRSTKLEDSAMYFCAARDRRFYEQYFGPGTRLTVT.

In this sample, this clonotype turned up a few times. A junction boundary mismatches the germline segment, possibly from a read error. This chain links TRBV11-2 with TRBJ2-1, with D unclear. Germline V gives CDR1 SGHAT, CDR2 FQNNGV. This CDR3 has 15 amino acids. CDR3 sequence: CASSLMRTSYNEQFF. The CDR3 DNA reads TGTGCCAGTAGCTTAATGAGGACCTCCTACAATGAGCAGTTCTTC.

The table lists this clonotype with many counts. Because the CDR3 is missing its conserved closing phenylalanine or tryptophan, this is likely a read error. The chain uses TRBV11-2 and TRBJ1-1, with TRBD1 matching 7 bases. CDR1 is SGHAT, CDR2 FQNNGV, per germline. V trimming: 6 bases; J trimming: 1 base; junction bases outside the gene matches: 17. CDR3 length: 18 residues. Here the CDR3 DNA reads TGTGCCAGCAGTCGAGGGGGCGCAGGTCCTTGGGGGAACACTGAAGCTTTCTTA. Translating gives CASSRGGAGPWGNTEAFL.

Points on this clonotype: The final CDR3 position lacks the conserved phenylalanine or tryptophan, pointing to a likely read error. The genes are TRBV12-3 or TRBV12-4 and TRBJ2-1; 12 positions agree with TRBD2. This CDR3 contains 15 residues. The V and J ends lost 6 bases and 9 bases, in that order; junction bases with no gene match: 9. CDR3 loop: CASSLSGTSGLEQFS. The CDR3 bases are TGTGCCAGCAGCCTGTCCGGGACTAGCGGGCTTGAGCAGTTCTCA.

A remark on this clonotype: A junction end diverges from the germline sequence, so it may reflect a read error. This sequence joins TRBV11-2 and TRBJ2-2; D may correspond to TRBD1 or TRBD2 (5 bases each). The CDR3 consists of 16 residues. The germline gives CDR1 SGHAT, CDR2 FQNNGV. In nucleotides, the CDR3 is TGTGCCAGCAGCTTAGCTGGCTTCGCGAACACCAGGGAGCCGTTTTTT. It encodes CASSLAGFANTREPFF.

CDR3: CASSSMGYELYF. The CDR3 bases are TGTGCCAGCAGCTCCATGGGTTACGAGCTCTACTTC. The chain couples TRBV11-1 to TRBJ2-7, with D uncertain. V shed 4 bases and J shed 13 bases, with 17 bases lying between them. Germline-derived CDR1 and CDR2 are SGHAT and FQDESV (reference sequence). This CDR3 contains 12 residues.

A word on this clonotype: At one end, the junction sequence differs from germline, possibly due to a read error. The chain carries TRBV11-2 and TRBJ2-3, with D perhaps being TRBD1 or TRBD2 (5 bases each). The CDR3 extends over 16 amino acids. From germline, CDR1 is SGHAT and CDR2 FQNNGV. The CDR3 protein is CASSRTRQIRGDMQYF. In nucleotides, the CDR3 is TGTGCCAGCAGCCGGACGCGACAGATAAGGGGAGATATGCAGTATTTT. The complete variable domain, with remaining parts taken from reference TRBV11-2 and TRBJ2-3, reads EAGVAQSPRYKIIEKRQSVAFWCNPISGHATLYWYQQILGQGPKLLIQFQNNGVVDDSQLPKDRFSAERLKGVDSTLKIQPAKLEDSAVYLCASSRTRQIRGDMQYFGPGTRLTVL.

The rearrangement links TRBV18 to TRBJ2-3; 7 nucleotides match TRBD2. From germline, CDR1 is KGHSH and CDR2 LQKENI. V lost 4 bases, J lost 4 bases, and 5 bases stayed unmatched. The CDR3 consists of 14 residues. DNA of the CDR3: TGTGCCAGCTCACTCTCCGGGAGGTCAGATACGCAGTATTTT. It translates to CASSLSGRSDTQYF.

In the case of this clonotype: Germline and junction disagree at one end, which may indicate a read error. The chain employs TRBV28 and TRBJ2-3; 11 bases align to TRBD2. Germline-derived CDR1 and CDR2 are MDHEN and SYDVKM. CDR3 length equals 17 residues. CDR3 DNA: TGTGCCAGCAGTCCCGAGGCTAGCGGGAGGAGCACAGATACGCAATATTTT. Residues: CASSPEASGRSTDTQYF.

This chain uses TRBV11-2 with TRBJ2-3, with D unresolved. In germline, CDR1 is SGHAT, CDR2 FQNNGV. The CDR3 has 13 residues. V was clipped by 11 bases and J by 6 bases, with 18 bases between them. CDR3 DNA: TGTGCCGACGGCTTAGTGAACTCCGATACGCAGTATTTT. It codes for CADGLVNSDTQYF.

This clonotype was found once. The gene calls are TRBV12-3 or TRBV12-4 and TRBJ1-2; D uncertain. This CDR3 contains 12 residues. Deletions cut 1 base from V and 2 bases from J, with 2 bases between. CDR3 protein: CASSLGNYGYTF. The CDR3 region has the DNA TGTGCCAGCAGTTTAGGGAACTATGGCTACACCTTC.

This clonotype was recorded many times. V gene TRBV7-9 combines with J gene TRBJ2-1; D is perhaps TRBD2 (6 bases). The V end lost 3 bases, the J end lost 10 bases, and 7 bases lay between the germline ends. The CDR3 has 11 amino acids. Germline CDR1 reads SEHNR; CDR2 reads FQNEAQ (reference sequence). CDR3 region: CASSFLAEQFF. The CDR3 nucleotides read TGTGCCAGCAGCTTCCTAGCGGAGCAGTTCTTC.

This clonotype was picked up one time. J is TRBJ2-7 and V is TRBV10-2; 7 bases line up with TRBD2. The CDR3 runs 13 residues. Germline assignment: CDR1 WSHSY and CDR2 SAAADI. In DNA, the CDR3 is TGCGCAAGCAATCGAGCGGGGTACTACGAGCAGTACGTC. Its translation: CASNRAGYYEQYV.

This clonotype was seen a few times. Mismatch with germline at one junction end may stem from a read error. V usage is TRBV6-5 and J usage is TRBJ2-7; TRBD1 might be the D (6 bases). The CDR3 is 15 residues long. Germline lookup yields CDR1 MNHEY and CDR2 SVGAGI. The CDR3 DNA reads as TGTGCCAGCAGTTACAAGGACAGCAGATCCTACGAGCGGCACTTC. It encodes CASSYKDSRSYERHF.

This chain links TRBV6-1 with TRBJ2-7; tentatively, D is TRBD2 (6 bases). Between the trimmed V and J ends, which lost 6 bases and 3 bases, there was a span of 18 bases. The CDR3 totals 15 residues. Germline values: CDR1 MNHNS, CDR2 SASEGT. This CDR3 reads CASSLRRRGIYEQYF. The CDR3, as DNA: TGTGCCAGCAGCCTCCGCCGTCGGGGGATCTACGAGCAGTACTTC.

The chain uses TRBV11-3 and TRBJ1-2, with D unresolved. The CDR3 totals 14 residues. Per germline, CDR1 SGHNT and CDR2 YENEEA. Trimming shortened V by 0 bases and J by 4 bases, and 9 bases separated the two germline ends. The CDR3 loop is CASSLDGPLYGYTF. In DNA form, the CDR3 reads TGTGCCAGCAGCTTAGATGGGCCGCTCTATGGCTACACCTTC.

This clonotype was found many times. The chain combines TRBV10-3 with TRBJ2-3; 9 nucleotides align to TRBD1. The CDR3 is made up of 16 amino acids. V trimming: 3 bases; J trimming: 6 bases; junction bases outside the gene matches: 10. Germline values: CDR1 ENHRY, CDR2 SYGVKD. CDR3 sequence: CAISDLTGGASDTQYF. Written as DNA, the CDR3 is TGTGCCATCAGTGACCTAACAGGGGGCGCGTCTGATACGCAGTATTTT.

Of note for this clonotype: This may be a read error: a much more frequent sequence differs by one nucleotide. This chain joins TRBV28 and TRBJ1-1; weak D call: TRBD1 (5 bases). Germline CDR1 MDHEN, CDR2 SYDVKM. The CDR3 contains 16 residues. The CDR3 DNA is TGTGCCATCAGTTTCAATGTGGGGGTCTGGGACACTGAAGCTTTCTTT. Amino acids: CAISFNVGVWDTEAFF. The full variable domain, in which reference TRBV28 and TRBJ1-1 provide the parts outside the CDR3, is DVKVTQSSRYLVKRTGEKVFLECVQDMDHENMFWYRQDPGLGLRLIYFSYDVKMKEKGDIPEGYSVSREKKERFSLILESASTNQTSMYLCAISFNVGVWDTEAFFGQGTRLTVV.

This clonotype was detected ten times or more. J is TRBJ2-1 and V is TRBV28; weak D call: TRBD2 (6 bases). Trimming removed 5 bases at V and 4 bases at J, with 15 bases between. CDR1 MDHEN and CDR2 SYDVKM come from the germline V gene. The CDR3 sequence is 15 residues long. The CDR3: CASSMGLGPYNEQFF. As DNA, the CDR3 is TGTGCCAGCAGTATGGGACTTGGACCTTACAATGAGCAGTTCTTC.

This clonotype was picked up one time. The conserved closing phenylalanine or tryptophan is absent in this CDR3, likely reflecting a read error. Because the CDR3's place on the DNA is in doubt, the DNA is left out and the CDR3 is given as listed by TCRdb. The chain couples TRBV6-2 or TRBV6-3 to TRBJ2-2; the table's D call, TRBD1, has no DNA check behind it. The length of the CDR3 is 16 amino acids, counting both ends. Germline V CDR1 and CDR2: MNHEY, SVGEGT. This CDR3 is CASSYSYGQTTGDFVV.

Notes on this clonotype: A read error may produce the germline difference seen at one junction end. The chain combines TRBV28 with TRBJ1-6; D is ambiguous. Germline V CDR1 and CDR2: MDHEN, SYDVKM. The CDR3 runs to 14 residues. The CDR3 nucleotides read TGTGCCAGCGGTGGACTATCCAGAGCTTCACCCCTCCGCTTT. Its protein is CASGGLSRASPLRF.

Turning to this clonotype: A much larger clonotype is one base distant, so this may be a read error. The chain has TRBV10-3 and TRBJ2-7; D is undetermined. The CDR3 length is 12 residues. CDR1 is ENHRY, CDR2 SYGVKD, per germline. CDR3 sequence (DNA): TGTGCCATCATTGAGTCGGCGGACGCGCAGTACTTC. Its translation: CAIIESADAQYF.

With regard to this clonotype: Its ends do not fully match the called genes, so a read error is possible. This sequence joins TRBV7-8 and TRBJ2-7; D call uncertain. CDR1 is SGHVS and CDR2 is FQNEAQ in the germline V gene. The CDR3 covers 18 residues. This CDR3 is CASNSGRGRTMSPYERYF. The DNA for the CDR3 is TGTGCCAGCAACTCGGGTCGCGGTCGTACTATGAGCCCCTACGAGCGGTACTTC. Supplemented by reference TRBV7-8 and TRBJ2-7, the full variable domain reads GAGVSQSPRYKVAKRGQDVALRCDPISGHVSLFWYQQALGQGPEFLTYFQNEAQLDKSGLPSDRFFAERPEGSVSTLKIQRTQQEDSAVYLCASNSGRGRTMSPYERYFGPGTRLTVT.

A note on this clonotype: A read error may produce the germline difference seen at one junction end. In nucleotides, the CDR3 is TGCGTCAGCAGGGACCAGGGAGGCCGTGAAAAACTGTTTTTT. Amino acid sequence: CVSRDQGGREKLFF. This chain joins TRBV6-1 and TRBJ1-4; possible D gene TRBD1, 5 bases. This CDR3 contains 14 residues. The germline gives CDR1 MNHNS, CDR2 SASEGT.

The chain couples TRBV11-2 to TRBJ2-1; TRBD2 matches at 12 bases. The CDR3 is 16 residues long. Germline V lookup: CDR1 SGHAT, CDR2 FQNNGV. V lost 6 bases to trimming and J lost 9 bases; unmatched junction nucleotides: 12. The CDR3 loop reads CASRVTSGRTDSEQFF. CDR3 in DNA: TGTGCCAGCAGAGTTACTAGCGGGAGGACCGACAGTGAGCAGTTCTTC.

Note on this clonotype: In this CDR3 the conserved last residue, phenylalanine or tryptophan, is missing, so a read error is likely. It is unclear where the CDR3 begins or ends on the DNA, so no DNA is shown, and the CDR3 is as TCRdb lists it. The chain links TRBV4-1 to TRBJ1-5; TRBD1, as called in the table, went unchecked against the DNA. Germline CDR1 reads MGHRA; CDR2 reads YSYEKL. Including both end residues, the CDR3 is 14 amino acids long. CDR3 loop: CASDSQTDRQPPHL.

This clonotype was seen repeatedly, ten times or more. A much larger clone lies a single base off, so this may be a read error. It is likely a read error, because the conserved phenylalanine at the end of the CDR3 is missing. This rearrangement joins TRBV7-9 to TRBJ2-1, with 7 bases aligning to TRBD2. This CDR3 region has 17 residues. Germline CDR1 and CDR2: SEHNR and FQNEAQ (reference sequence). V dropped 1 base and J dropped 0; count of bases not matched to a gene: 6. CDR3 amino acids: CASSLVFGGSSYNEQFL. CDR3 coding DNA: TGTGCCAGCAGCTTAGTTTTTGGCGGGAGCTCCTACAATGAGCAGTTCCTC.

This clonotype was recorded at least ten times. A much larger clonotype is one base distant, so this may be a read error. The chain has TRBV10-3 and TRBJ1-1; 7 nucleotides align to TRBD1. The CDR3 is 15 amino acids. Germline V gene data show CDR1 as ENHRY and CDR2 as SYGVKD. V trimming: 4 bases; J trimming: 5 bases; junction bases outside the gene matches: 10. CDR3: CAISGSTGMLTEAFF. In DNA form, the CDR3 reads TGTGCCATCAGTGGGTCGACAGGGATGTTGACTGAAGCTTTCTTT.